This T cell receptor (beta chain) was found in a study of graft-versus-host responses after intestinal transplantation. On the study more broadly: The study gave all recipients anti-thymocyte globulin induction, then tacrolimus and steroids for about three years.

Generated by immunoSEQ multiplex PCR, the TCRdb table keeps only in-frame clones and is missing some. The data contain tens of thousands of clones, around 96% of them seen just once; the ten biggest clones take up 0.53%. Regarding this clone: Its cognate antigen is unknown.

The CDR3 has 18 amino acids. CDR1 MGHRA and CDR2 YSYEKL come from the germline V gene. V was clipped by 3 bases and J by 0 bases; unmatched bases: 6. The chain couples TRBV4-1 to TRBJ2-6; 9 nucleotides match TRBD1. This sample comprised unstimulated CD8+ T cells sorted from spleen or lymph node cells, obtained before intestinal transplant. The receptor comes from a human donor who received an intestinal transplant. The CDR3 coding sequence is TGCGCCAGCAGCCACCTGCCGGGACAGGGCTCTGGGGCCAACGTCCTGACTTTC. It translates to CASSHLPGQGSGANVLTF.